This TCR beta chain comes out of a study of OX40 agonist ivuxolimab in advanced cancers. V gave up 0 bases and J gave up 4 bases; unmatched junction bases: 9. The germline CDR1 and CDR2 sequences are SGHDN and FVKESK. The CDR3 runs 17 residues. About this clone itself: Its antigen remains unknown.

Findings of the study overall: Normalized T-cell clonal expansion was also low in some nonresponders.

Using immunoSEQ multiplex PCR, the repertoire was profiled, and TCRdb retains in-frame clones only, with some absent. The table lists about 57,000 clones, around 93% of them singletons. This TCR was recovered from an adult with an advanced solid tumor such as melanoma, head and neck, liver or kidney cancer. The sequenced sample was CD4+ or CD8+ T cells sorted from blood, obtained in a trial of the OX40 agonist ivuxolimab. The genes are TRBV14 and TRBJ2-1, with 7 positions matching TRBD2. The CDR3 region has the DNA TGTGCCAGCAGCCAAGATGTGGCGGGAGCATCTTACAATGAGCAGTTCTTC. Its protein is CASSQDVAGASYNEQFF. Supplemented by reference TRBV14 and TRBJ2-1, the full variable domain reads EAGVTQFPSHSVIEKGQTVTLRCDPISGHDNLYWYRRVMGKEIKFLLHFVKESKQDESGMPNNRFLAERTGGTYSTLKVQPAELEDSGVYFCASSQDVAGASYNEQFFGPGTRLTVL.